This T cell receptor (beta chain) came from a study of CD8 T cells in ankylosing spondylitis (TCRdb year 2017). The study in broad terms: To find TCR variants linked to disease, the study profiled T cell receptor beta repertoires in ankylosing spondylitis patients and healthy donors. The full study cohort comprised approximately 23 ankylosing spondylitis patients and some 110 healthy donors. Peripheral blood was sampled, and synovial fluid was also collected from ankylosing spondylitis patients. Findings and caveats that apply to the study as a whole: Some TCR beta motif variants had previously been reported in synovial fluid and blood of reactive arthritis patients, which suggested common disease-initiation mechanisms. The disease-linked clones showed a CD8+ phenotype and occurred at relatively low frequencies in peripheral blood. Significant enrichment of the disease-linked clones was reported in matched synovial fluid samples from ankylosing spondylitis patients. A TCR beta motif made up of 7 to 9 highly homologous amino acid variants appeared to be characteristic of blood from ankylosing spondylitis patients.

Data came from an Illumina HiSeq 2500. Quantitative 5'-RACE with molecular barcodes was the method used to prepare the TCR beta libraries. Per the authors' processing: A new computational method based on a probabilistic model of VDJ rearrangement was used to identify disease-linked TCR variants. The public reads were run again by TCRdb, first through fastp at Q25 and then through MiXCR, and only productive beta chains were kept. Records with the same CDR3 protein are collapsed into one entry carrying the most frequent genes and DNA. The V and J calls shown here were made by TCRdb, not taken from the authors' results. Within this sample are around 340,000 distinct CDR3 sequences, with roughly 14% of them counted one time only. Clones ranked in the top ten supply about 1.1% of the sample. This clonotype has a count of ten or more. Its specific antigen is unknown. At one boundary the junction diverges from the germline segment, which might be a read error.

The CDR3 spans 13 residues, from the cysteine through the phenylalanine. Just the 39-base CDR3 DNA is kept, in frame starting at base 1. As encoded in the germline V gene (reference sequence), CDR1 is MNHNY while CDR2 is SVGAGI. The clonotype comes from a male donor with ankylosing spondylitis or in good health (not recorded which). The sample was blood, either unsorted or a sorted T cell fraction (not recorded which). The chain was built from TRBV6-6 and TRBJ1-2; 7 junctional bases match TRBD1. CDR3 loop: CASSRQGNYGYTF. The DNA sequence reads TGCGCCAGCAGCCGACAGGGAAACTATGGCTACACCTTC.